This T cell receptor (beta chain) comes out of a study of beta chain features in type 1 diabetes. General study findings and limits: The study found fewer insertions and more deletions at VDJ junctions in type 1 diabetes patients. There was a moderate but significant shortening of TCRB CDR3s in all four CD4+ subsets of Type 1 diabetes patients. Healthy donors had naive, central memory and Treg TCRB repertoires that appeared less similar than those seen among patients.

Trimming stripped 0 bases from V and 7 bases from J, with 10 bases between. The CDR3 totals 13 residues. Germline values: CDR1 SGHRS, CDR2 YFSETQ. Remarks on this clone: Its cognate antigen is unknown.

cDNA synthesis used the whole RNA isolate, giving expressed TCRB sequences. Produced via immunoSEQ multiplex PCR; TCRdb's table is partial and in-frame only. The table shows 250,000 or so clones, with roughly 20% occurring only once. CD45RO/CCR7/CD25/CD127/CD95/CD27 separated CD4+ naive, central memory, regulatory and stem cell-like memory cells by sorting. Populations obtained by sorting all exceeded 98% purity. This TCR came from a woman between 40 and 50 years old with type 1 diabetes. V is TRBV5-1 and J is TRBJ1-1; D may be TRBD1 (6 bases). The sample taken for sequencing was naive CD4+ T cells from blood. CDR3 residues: CASSLEGQVEAFF. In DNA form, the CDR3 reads TGCGCCAGCAGCTTGGAGGGACAAGTTGAAGCTTTCTTT.